The rows below give T cell receptor beta chains drawn from one sample of a study of cytomegalovirus exposure and HLA in healthy donors. The data were produced by immunoSEQ multiplex PCR, yet TCRdb's version contains in-frame clones alone and is incomplete. The profile shows about 180,000 clones, 70% to 80% of them singletons. The specimen sequenced was PBMCs. The receptors shown here come from a male donor in good health and CMV-seronegative. CDR3s include the opening cysteine and the closing phenylalanine or tryptophan. Size tells how often a clone was seen (once, few, many) or the class of an expanded clone, and some rows leave it out.

v_call,j_call,clone_size,cdr3_aa
TRBV27,TRBJ1-1,.,CASSFGGGQGEAFF
TRBV7-2,TRBJ1-5,.,CASSLAGGPGNQPQHF
TRBV7-9,TRBJ2-1,few,CASSLWRGRSYNEQFF
TRBV6-6,TRBJ2-1,.,CASSYDTRQFF
TRBV25-1,TRBJ2-1,.,CASSAVPAGLFF
TRBV4-2,TRBJ1-2,.,CASSQDGYGYTF
TRBV4-1,TRBJ1-4,few,CASSLTTGTGDGSEKLFF
TRBV11-3,TRBJ2-2,few,CASSFGGSTGELFF
TRBV6-6,TRBJ2-5,once,CASSYSVSSAPGTQYF
TRBV6-5,TRBJ1-5,.,CASSLTPDSHQPQHF
TRBV5-1,TRBJ2-7,once,CASSLMRGGGEQYF
TRBV6-5,TRBJ2-1,few,CASRAGLAINEQFF
TRBV9,TRBJ1-3,.,CASSIQGASGNTIYF
TRBV25-1,TRBJ2-1,.,CASNLAGREGLYNEQFF
TRBV5-4,TRBJ1-2,.,CASSIPGPQGGYTF
TRBV4-2,TRBJ1-6,.,CASRPVDNSPLHF
TRBV4-2,TRBJ1-5,.,CASSQVGNQPQHF
TRBV27,TRBJ2-7,.,CASTRRGSYEQYF
TRBV5-5,TRBJ1-5,.,CASSLAQGGQPQHF